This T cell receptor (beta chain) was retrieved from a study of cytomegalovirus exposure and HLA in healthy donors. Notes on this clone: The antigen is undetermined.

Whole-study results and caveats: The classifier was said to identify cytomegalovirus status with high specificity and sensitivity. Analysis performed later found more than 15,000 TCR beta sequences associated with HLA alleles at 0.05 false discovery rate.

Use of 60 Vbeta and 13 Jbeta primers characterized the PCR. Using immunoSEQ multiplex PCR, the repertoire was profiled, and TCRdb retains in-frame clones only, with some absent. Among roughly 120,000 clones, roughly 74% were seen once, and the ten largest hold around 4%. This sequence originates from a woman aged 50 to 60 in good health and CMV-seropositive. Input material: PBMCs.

The CDR3 is CASSGTRLGHREAFF. CDR3 nucleotides: TGTGCCAGCAGCGGGACCCGGTTGGGACACCGGGAAGCTTTCTTT. V and J are TRBV6-5 and TRBJ1-1, with D possibly being TRBD1 (6 bases). V lost 6 bases, J lost 8 bases, and 22 bases lay in between. CDR3 length: 15 amino acids. Per the germline V gene, CDR1 is MNHEY and CDR2 is SVGAGI.